The clone carrying this T cell receptor (beta chain) has a handful of counts. Its specificity is not known. The source of the sample is a study of beta chain features in type 1 diabetes. Study results and limitations: A moderate, significant TCRB CDR3 shortening appeared in type 1 diabetes across four CD4+ subsets.

J gave up 7 bases and V 4 bases, and 6 bases lay outside the gene matches. From germline, CDR1 is LGHNA and CDR2 YSLEER. CDR3 length: 14 residues. The sequenced template was cDNA made from the entire isolated RNA. Produced via immunoSEQ multiplex PCR; TCRdb's table is partial and in-frame only. Among almost 350,000 clones listed, 7% to 10% were seen once. This sequence originates from a man aged 25 to 40 with type 1 diabetes. This chain uses TRBV4-3 with TRBJ1-4; 7 bases line up with TRBD1. Sequencing input: central memory CD4+ T cells from blood. DNA of the CDR3: TGCGCCAGCAGCCTAGACAGGGTGGCTGAAAAACTGTTTTTT. It translates to CASSLDRVAEKLFF.